The T cell receptor beta chain described here comes from a study of Ad26.COV2.S vaccination and SARS-CoV-2 variants (dated by TCRdb to the early 2020s). About the full investigation: Vaccine-arm donors came from COV1001, a multicentre, randomized, double-blind, placebo-controlled phase I-IIa trial of Ad26.COV2.S in healthy adults. Ad26.COV2.S was administered intramuscularly at a dose of 5x10^10 or 1x10^11 viral particles, either as one shot or as two shots given 56 days apart. Sequencing of the TCRbeta repertoire served to evaluate the specificity and breadth of SARS-CoV-2-reactive T cell receptors following Ad26.COV2.S vaccination. The TCR-sequenced set comprised approximately 32 samples: around 20 Ad26.COV2.S vaccine recipients, 5 placebo recipients and 8 SARS-CoV-2 convalescent individuals. Participants in the trial were split at random into five groups of five each, receiving low-dose or high-dose Ad26.COV2.S once or twice, or else placebo on both occasions. Investigators remained blinded to trial group allocation during experiments and outcome assessment. The paper as a whole reports these results and caveats: Spike-specific TCR breadth was higher in Ad26.COV2.S recipients than in placebo recipients (P = 0.0014). After vaccination, substantial breadth of spike-specific CD8+ and CD4+ T cell responses was reported. The authors noted that the TCR breadth and depth analyses may have underestimated total T cell responses. Comparing responses between vaccine doses or regimens was not something the study was powered to do. Vaccine and placebo recipients had comparable non-spike TCR breadth, which fits with the vaccine containing only spike.

Comments on this clone: The target of this receptor is not known. No base-level quality is on record; no much larger clone is a single base apart. This sample includes further DNA sequences coding for the same CDR3.

V sheds 5 bases and J sheds 0 bases, leaving 10 bases between their ends. The CDR3 covers 14 residues, taking in both the cysteine and the phenylalanine. The retained sequence is limited to the CDR3, 42 bases, with the frame set at the first base. In the germline V gene, CDR1 corresponds to SGHTA and CDR2 to FQGNSA. The treatment or condition label on this specimen signifies: roughly 20 received Ad26.COV2.S at low or high dose, single or two shots; five or six received placebo; per-sample allocation not given. Repertoires of vaccine and placebo recipients were sequenced from samples collected on day 63 after the first injection. Cohort 1b enrolled around 23 adults aged 18-55 years at a single site in Boston, USA, between 29 July and 7 August 2020. Ad26.COV2.S was a replication-incompetent adenovirus type 26 vector expressing a prefusion-stabilized SARS-CoV-2 spike protein from the original Wuhan strain.

TCRbeta CDR3 regions were sequenced with the immunoSEQ Assay. After extraction, genomic DNA underwent amplification by bias-controlled multiplex PCR, followed by high-throughput sequencing. On the authors' methods: To quantify the absolute abundance of every unique TCRbeta CDR3 region, sequences were collapsed and filtered. T cell fraction was estimated by normalizing TCRbeta template counts to usable DNA, with usable DNA measured through amplification of reference genes found in all nucleated cells. Repertoire TCRs were annotated as SARS-CoV-2-specific by exact matching of V gene, CDR3 amino acid sequence and J gene to a known reactive TCR set. The reference SARS-CoV-2 TCR set was derived from MIRA and filtered for enrichment in COVID-19-positive ImmuneCODE repertoires, a step that removed public or cross-reactive TCRs. Drawing on the MIRA antigens, annotated TCRs were analysed further at the level of specific ORF or position within ORF. Breadth was defined as the number of annotated unique rearrangements divided by the total number of unique productive rearrangements, and depth was defined as the summed frequency of the annotated unique rearrangements. Group comparisons of TCR breadth used two-sided Wilcoxon rank-sum tests. Not all clones reach the TCRdb copy of this immuneACCESS table, which keeps in-frame sequences only. Checked studies attribute under half of the gap to unresolved V genes and leave the rest unexplained. That table supplies the V and J calls and clone size; D and trimming were determined from the DNA. Recorded for this sample are about 680,000 clones; roughly 90% of them occurred a single time. Over 1.3% of the sample belongs to the ten largest clones.

This receptor was taken from a person between 18 and 65 years old who received the Ad26.COV2.S COVID-19 vaccine or a placebo. Sequenced material: peripheral blood, taken in a trial of Ad26.COV2.S vaccine versus placebo. This receptor chain uses TRBV7-2 and TRBJ1-2; no D gene call is confident. The CDR3 corresponds to CASSPGGANYGYTF. The nucleotide sequence is TGTGCCAGCAGCCCAGGCGGAGCTAACTATGGCTACACCTTC. Reference TRBV7-2 and TRBJ1-2 genes cover what lies past the CDR3, so the full variable domain is GAGVSQSPSNKVTEKGKDVELRCDPISGHTALYWYRQSLGQGLEFLIYFQGNSAPDKSGLPSDRFSAERTGGSVSTLTIQRTQQEDSAVYLCASSPGGANYGYTFGSGTRLTVV.